One T cell receptor (beta chain) is described in this entry. The sample comes from a study of blood T cell repertoires in COVID-19. On the study more broadly: Samples came from the United States, Italy and Spain, spanning acute and convalescent COVID-19.

From germline, CDR1 is SGHRS and CDR2 YFSETQ. V trimming: 0 bases; J trimming: 7 bases; junction bases outside the gene matches: 4. CDR3 length equals 14 residues. Authors' methods: How many nucleated cells were present was estimated from reference gene primer amplification. The repertoire was sequenced with immunoSEQ multiplex PCR; TCRdb's copy has only in-frame clones and lacks some. V, J and clone size derive from that table, while D and trimming were established from the DNA sequence. The sample lists approximately 120,000 clones, 81% occurring once. The source of this sequence is a woman aged 50 to 60 with acute or convalescent COVID-19. The chain uses TRBV5-1 and TRBJ1-2, with TRBD1 identical over 9 bases. Specimen: peripheral blood. The DNA for the CDR3 is TGCGCCAGCAGCTTGGTGGGACAGGGTTTTGGCTACACCTTC. It translates to CASSLVGQGFGYTF.